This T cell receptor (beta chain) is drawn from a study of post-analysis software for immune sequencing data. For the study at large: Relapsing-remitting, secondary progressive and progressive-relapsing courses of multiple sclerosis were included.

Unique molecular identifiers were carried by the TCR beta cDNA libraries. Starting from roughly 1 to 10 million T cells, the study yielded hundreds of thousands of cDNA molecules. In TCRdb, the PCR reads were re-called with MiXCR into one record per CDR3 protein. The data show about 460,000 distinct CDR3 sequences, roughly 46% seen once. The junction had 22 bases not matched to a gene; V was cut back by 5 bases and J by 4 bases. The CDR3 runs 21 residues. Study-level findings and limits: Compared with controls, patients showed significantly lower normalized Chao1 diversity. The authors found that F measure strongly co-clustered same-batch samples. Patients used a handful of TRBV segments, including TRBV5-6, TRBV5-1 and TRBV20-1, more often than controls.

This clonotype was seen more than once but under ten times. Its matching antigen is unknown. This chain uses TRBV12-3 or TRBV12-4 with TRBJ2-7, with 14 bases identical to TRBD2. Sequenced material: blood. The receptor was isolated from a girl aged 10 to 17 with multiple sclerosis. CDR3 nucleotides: TGTGCCAGCAGTCCCTTTACGTTTTTGGGACTAGCGGGAGTTAAAATATACGAGCAGTACTTC. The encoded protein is CASSPFTFLGLAGVKIYEQYF.